The rows below give T cell receptor beta chains drawn from one sample of a study of tumor and adjacent non-tumor tissue in lung cancer. TCRdb used MiXCR to reprocess the multiplex PCR reads, holding one entry per CDR3 protein. The repertoire holds 120,000 or so distinct CDR3 sequences, with approximately 80% as singletons. Sequenced sample: lung tumor tissue. These receptors originate from a man between 65 and 85 years old with non-small cell lung cancer. CDR3s include the opening cysteine and the closing phenylalanine or tryptophan. A D gene is named only where the DNA matches it firmly. The listing skips clone size in some rows; elsewhere it reads once, few, many or a size class.

j_call cdr3_length v_call clone_size d_call cdr3_nt cdr3_aa
TRBJ2-7 17 TRBV4-2 NA NA TGTGTCAGCAGCCCACCTATCGTGGGGGGAGTCGGCTACGAGCAGTATTTC CVSSPPIVGGVGYEQYF
TRBJ1-1 13 TRBV7-8 NA NA TGTGTCAGCAGCGCGCAGGGAAGCGGTGAAGCTTTCTTT CVSSAQGSGEAFF
TRBJ1-6 16 TRBV12-3/TRBV12-4 few TRBD1 TGTGCTAGCACCTCCGAGACAGGGGGTTATAATTCACCCCTCCACTTT CASTSETGGYNSPLHF
TRBJ2-2 12 TRBV30 NA NA TGTGTCTGGAGCTTGGGATCCGGGGAGCTGTTTTTT CVWSLGSGELFF
TRBJ2-2 18 TRBV4-2 NA TRBD1 TGTGCCAGCAGCCCAAAAAACTTACGCAGGGGGCGCTCCGGGGAGCTGTTTTTT CASSPKNLRRGRSGELFF
TRBJ1-2 14 TRBV5-1 many TRBD1 TGCGCCAGCAGCTTGGGACAGGGCGACTATGGCTACACCTTC CASSLGQGDYGYTF
TRBJ2-1 18 TRBV19 NA TRBD2 TGTGCCAGTAGTATCCGGACGGTGCGGGAGTTAACCTACAATGAGCAGTTCTTC CASSIRTVRELTYNEQFF
TRBJ2-5 15 TRBV11-2 NA TRBD2 TGTGCTAGCAGCATTAGCCCCAGGACTAGCGTGACCCAGTACTTC CASSISPRTSVTQYF
TRBJ2-1 14 TRBV6-1 many TRBD2 TGTGCCAGCATAAAGGGACTAGTTTCAAATGAGCAGTTCTTC CASIKGLVSNEQFF
TRBJ2-7 16 TRBV27 many TRBD2 TGTGCCAGCAGTTTACCCGGAGCGGGAGACCTCTACGAGCAGTACTTC CASSLPGAGDLYEQYF
TRBJ2-1 12 TRBV11-2 NA NA TGTGCCGGCAACTTAACGGGCCGACCGCACTTCTTC CAGNLTGRPHFF
TRBJ1-6 15 TRBV12-3/TRBV12-4 many NA TGTGCCAGCAGTTCTCGCCGAGCCCTGGGCTCACCCCTCCACTTT CASSSRRALGSPLHF
TRBJ2-7 14 TRBV5-4 NA TRBD1 TGTGCCAGCAGCACGGACAGGGGGTACTACGAGCAGTACTTC CASSTDRGYYEQYF
TRBJ1-2 14 TRBV29-1 NA NA TGCAGCACCGAGAGAGGGAAGGCTAACCATGGCTATACCTTC CSTERGKANHGYTF
TRBJ2-5 15 TRBV14 few TRBD2 TGTGTCAGCAGCCAGCTACTAGCGGGAATAGAGACCCAGTACTTC CVSSQLLAGIETQYF
TRBJ2-7 15 TRBV6-5 NA NA TGTGCCGTCGGAAGGAGAGTAGCAAGTTCTTATGAGCAGTACTTC CAVGRRVASSYEQYF
TRBJ2-7 12 TRBV11-2 NA NA TGTGCCAGCGGCTCTGTGACGGGCGAGCAGTACTTC CASGSVTGEQYF
TRBJ1-2 14 TRBV20-1 NA NA TGCAGTGCTAGAACAGGGACTGGGTACTATGGCTACAGCTTC CSARTGTGYYGYSF
TRBJ1-4 13 TRBV11-2 NA NA TGTACCAGCACCGTAGTCAGAGGAGGAAAACTGTTTTTT CTSTVVRGGKLFF
TRBJ2-5 14 TRBV29-1 NA NA TGCAGCGTTATGCTGGGCAGGTCTCGAGAGACCCAGTATTTC CSVMLGRSRETQYF
TRBJ2-7 15 TRBV6-5 NA NA TGTGCCGTGGGAAAGAGACTAACAGGTTCTTACGAGCAGTACTTC CAVGKRLTGSYEQYF
TRBJ1-2 14 TRBV7-9 NA TRBD1 TGTGCCAGCACTCTACATGGGACAGACTATGGCTACACCTTC CASTLHGTDYGYTF
TRBJ2-7 16 TRBV6-2/TRBV6-3 NA TRBD1 TGTGCCAGTAGTCCCGCGCTGAACAGGGGGCCCTGTGAGCAGTACTTC CASSPALNRGPCEQYF
TRBJ2-7 13 TRBV6-2/TRBV6-3 many NA TGTGCCAGCAGAAAAGGAAGCTCCTACGAGCAGTACTTC CASRKGSSYEQYF
TRBJ2-1 16 TRBV4-2 NA TRBD2 TGTGCCAGCAGCCAAGATGGTCTAGCGGGATGGAATGAACAGTTCTTC CASSQDGLAGWNEQFF
TRBJ2-1 16 TRBV5-4 NA TRBD2 TGTGTCAGCATCTTGGGACTAGCGGGGGAGATCAATGAGCAGTTCTTC CVSILGLAGEINEQFF
TRBJ1-4 14 TRBV5-1 NA TRBD1 TGCACCAGCAGCCTGGGACAGAGCAATGAAAAACTGTTTTTT CTSSLGQSNEKLFF
TRBJ2-3 15 TRBV6-9 NA NA TGTGCCAGCGGTTATTCGGGGCAACGCACAAATACGCAGTATTTT CASGYSGQRTNTQYF
TRBJ1-2 15 TRBV6-2/TRBV6-3 NA NA TGTGCTAGCAGCCAAAGGACAGTTCTTAACTATGACTACACCTTC CASSQRTVLNYDYTF
TRBJ2-2 13 TRBV29-1 NA NA TGCAGCGGCCTCGGTTGGGGCACCGGGGAGCTGTTTTTT CSGLGWGTGELFF
TRBJ1-4 16 TRBV30 NA NA TGTGCCTGGAGCACCGGGACAAGGGGGGCGAGTGAAAAACTGTTTTTT CAWSTGTRGASEKLFF
TRBJ2-1 17 TRBV6-6 NA TRBD2 TGTGTTAGCAGTAACCCGGGACTAGCGGGAGGCGTAGGTGAGCAGTTCTTC CVSSNPGLAGGVGEQFF
TRBJ1-2 15 TRBV6-5 NA NA TGTCTCAGCAGTTACCGGGGTGGTCGCAACTATGGCTACACCTTC CLSSYRGGRNYGYTF
TRBJ2-4 14 TRBV4-3 once NA TGCGCCAGCAGCCAAGCAGGAGCCAAAAACATTCAGTACTTC CASSQAGAKNIQYF
TRBJ2-1 12 TRBV5-1 few NA TGCGCCAGCAGCTTAGGTTGGGATGAGCAGTTCTTC CASSLGWDEQFF
TRBJ1-5 15 TRBV6-5 NA NA TGTGCCAGCAGCAACATGGGAGCGAGCAATCAGCCCCAACATTTT CASSNMGASNQPQHF
TRBJ2-5 16 TRBV29-1 NA NA TGCAGTACCAAGCCCTACCTCCAGCCAGGTCAAGAGACCCAATACTTC CSTKPYLQPGQETQYF
TRBJ2-5 12 TRBV12-3/TRBV12-4 NA NA TGTGCCAACAGTTCCTTATGGGGGACCCAGTACTTC CANSSLWGTQYF
TRBJ1-1 14 TRBV20-1 NA NA TGCAGTGATAGAGATCTCAGTCTGTACACTGAAGCTTTCTTT CSDRDLSLYTEAFF
TRBJ1-2 13 TRBV12-3/TRBV12-4 NA NA TGTGCCATCAGCTTCGGGCCGATCTATGGCTACACCTTC CAISFGPIYGYTF